The 29 T cell receptor beta chains below all came from one sample that was sequenced in a study of T cell repertoires in cytomegalovirus infection. The antigens for these receptors are not known. Each CDR3 protein gets one entry after TCRdb re-called the reads with MiXCR. The sample holds around 800,000 distinct CDR3 sequences, roughly 33% seen once. This material consisted of cultured CD8+ T cells from PBMCs, taken from culture after CMV antigen stimulation. Receptors were obtained from a human donor in good health (CMV status not recorded). Some clones in this sample may be carry-over from other donors' samples.

The V gene is TRBV6-6, the J gene TRBJ1-3; no firm D call. The CDR3 covers 18 residues. Trimming shortened V by 0 bases and J by 0 bases, and 15 bases separated the two germline ends. Germline-derived CDR1 and CDR2 are MNHNY and SVGAGI (reference sequence). The CDR3 DNA is TGTGCCAGCAGTTACTCGATCGCGGACGGCAGCTCTGGAAACACCATATATTTT. Encoded protein: CASSYSIADGSSGNTIYF.

This clonotype has only a few counts. This rearrangement joins TRBV20-1 to TRBJ1-1; 9 bases are shared with TRBD1. This CDR3 is built from 16 residues. Germline V CDR1 and CDR2: DFQATT, SNEGSKA (reference sequence). The junction had 15 bases not matched to a gene; V was cut back by 5 bases and J by 5 bases. CDR3 residues: CSAPNLPQGARTEAFF. For the CDR3, the DNA is TGCAGTGCTCCCAACCTTCCACAGGGGGCGAGGACTGAAGCTTTCTTT.

The V gene is TRBV6-6, the J gene TRBJ2-1; D unresolved. V lost 8 bases and J 10 bases, leaving 30 bases between the germline ends. This CDR3 region has 17 residues. Germline lookup yields CDR1 MNHNY and CDR2 SVGAGI (reference sequence). This CDR3 reads CASVTGSTSLKLEEQFF. In nucleotides, the CDR3 is TGTGCCAGCGTTACGGGTAGCACAAGTTTAAAGTTGGAGGAGCAGTTCTTC.

The V and J genes are TRBV27 and TRBJ2-5; TRBD1 aligns across 7 bases. The CDR3 spans 14 residues. In germline, CDR1 is MNHEY, CDR2 SMNVEV (reference sequence). The J segment lost 3 bases and the V segment lost 5 bases, leaving 6 bases of the junction unmatched. CDR3 DNA: TGTGCCAGCAGTCCGTGGACAGGCAAAGAGACCCAGTACTTC. Translation gives CASSPWTGKETQYF.

The chain combines TRBV2 with TRBJ2-7; D unclear. The CDR3 runs to 13 residues. Germline assignment: CDR1 SNHLY and CDR2 FYNNEI. V lost 2 bases, J lost 0 bases, and 5 bases lay in between. The CDR3 loop is CASSENFSYEQYV. The CDR3 nucleotides are TGTGCCAGCAGTGAAAATTTCTCCTACGAGCAGTACGTC.

This clonotype occurred a few times. V gene TRBV2 combines with J gene TRBJ2-3; the match to TRBD2 covers 12 bases. Germline V gene sequence: CDR1 SNHLY, CDR2 FYNNEI. The junction had 4 bases not matched to a gene; V was cut back by 7 bases and J by 2 bases. The CDR3 spans 15 residues. The CDR3 spells CASKSSGGDTDTQYF. CDR3 coding DNA: TGTGCCAGCAAGTCTAGCGGGGGGGACACAGATACGCAGTATTTT.

The chain carries TRBV27 and TRBJ2-7, with D possibly being TRBD2 (7 bases). This CDR3 spans 17 amino acids. The V gene lost 6 bases and the J gene lost 4 bases, with 25 bases spanning the gap. Per germline, CDR1 MNHEY and CDR2 SMNVEV (reference sequence). The CDR3 coding sequence is TGTGCCAGCAGCGCCCTGGGGGGGCCCATACCGCAATACGAGCAGTACTTC. Its translation is CASSALGGPIPQYEQYF.

The J gene is TRBJ2-3, the V gene TRBV7-9; 9 nucleotides agree with TRBD2. V gave up 5 bases and J gave up 2 bases; unmatched junction bases: 5. CDR1 SEHNR and CDR2 FQNEAQ come from the germline V gene (reference sequence). CDR3 size: 15 residues. CDR3 sequence reads: CASSPGTSFTDTQYF. The CDR3 bases are TGTGCCAGCAGCCCTGGGACTAGCTTCACAGATACGCAGTATTTT.

This rearrangement joins TRBV6-5 to TRBJ2-1; D is unresolved. Trimming left V 0 bases short and J 9 bases short, with 9 bases between. This CDR3 is built from 13 residues. Per the germline V gene, CDR1 is MNHEY and CDR2 is SVGAGI. The CDR3 DNA is TGTGCCAGCAGTTACTCGGCGTCCACTGAGCAGTTCTTC. This sequence encodes CASSYSASTEQFF.

The J gene is TRBJ1-6, the V gene TRBV19, with D possibly TRBD1 on 5 matching bases. Germline V gene sequence: CDR1 LNHDA, CDR2 SQIVND (reference sequence). The V and J ends lost 3 bases and 8 bases respectively, with 14 bases between them. CDR3 length: 15 residues. CDR3 loop: CASSIYGRDHSPLHF. The CDR3 DNA reads TGTGCCAGTAGTATCTATGGCAGGGATCATTCACCCCTCCACTTT.

This clonotype was counted ten times or more. The V call is TRBV7-6, the J call TRBJ2-1; TRBD2 aligns across 11 bases. The CDR3 is 14 residues long. The germline gives CDR1 SGHVS, CDR2 FNYEAQ. The J segment lost 5 bases and the V segment lost 6 bases, leaving 3 bases of the junction unmatched. This CDR3 reads CASSPGLADNEQFF. The CDR3 DNA sequence: TGTGCCAGCAGTCCGGGACTAGCGGACAATGAGCAGTTCTTC.

CDR3 protein: CASSFGRANNQPQHF. DNA for the CDR3: TGTGCCAGCAGCTTTGGAAGGGCTAACAATCAGCCCCAGCATTTT. J is TRBJ1-5 and V is TRBV13; D gene unclear. Germline lookup yields CDR1 PRHDT and CDR2 FYEKMQ (reference sequence). V lost 3 bases to trimming and J lost 3 bases, with 12 bases between them. The CDR3 length is 15 residues.

This clonotype was seen more than once but under ten times. The chain recombines TRBV12-3 or TRBV12-4 with TRBJ1-1; no definite D call. The V gene lost 0 bases and the J gene lost 11 bases, with 13 bases spanning the gap. The length of the CDR3 is 13 residues. CDR3 residues: CASSLALTTGAFF. The DNA for the CDR3 is TGTGCCAGCAGTTTAGCGCTGACCACTGGGGCTTTCTTT.

This clonotype occurred a few times. The gene calls are TRBV19 and TRBJ2-4; 12 bases align to TRBD2. V was pared by 5 bases and J by 8 bases, with 7 bases of the junction left unmatched. This CDR3 is built from 15 residues. Germline CDR1 is LNHDA and CDR2 is SQIVND (reference sequence). The CDR3 spells CASSFLAGGSDIQYF. As DNA, the CDR3 is TGTGCCAGTAGTTTCCTAGCGGGGGGGTCGGACATTCAGTACTTC.

This clonotype was seen a few times. This chain connects TRBV7-9 to TRBJ2-3; perhaps TRBD1 as D (5 bases). The CDR3 extends over 17 amino acids. V shed 3 bases and J shed 6 bases, with 22 bases lying between them. CDR1 and CDR2 from the germline V gene are SEHNR and FQNEAQ (reference sequence). The CDR3, as DNA: TGTGCCAGCAGCTTCCCGAAACACCGCCTGGCAGGGGATACGCAGTATTTT. The encoded protein is CASSFPKHRLAGDTQYF.

The rearrangement uses TRBV12-5 and TRBJ1-2, with D maybe TRBD1 (5 bases). Germline loops: CDR1 LGHNT, CDR2 FRNRAP. Trimming took 4 bases from V and 4 from J, leaving 13 bases between them. The CDR3 has 14 amino acids. The CDR3 sequence is CASGSAGARYGYTF. The CDR3 DNA reads as TGTGCTAGTGGTTCCGCCGGGGCTCGCTATGGCTACACCTTC.

The chain employs TRBV5-1 and TRBJ1-5, with D hard to call. Deletions cut 0 bases from V and 4 bases from J, with 11 bases between. This CDR3 has 15 residues. Germline V lookup: CDR1 SGHRS, CDR2 YFSETQ. The CDR3 region has the DNA TGCGCCAGCAGCTTGGAAGGATCACTAAATCAGCCCCAGCATTTT. Its translation is CASSLEGSLNQPQHF. Filled out from reference TRBV5-1 and TRBJ1-5, the complete variable domain reads KAGVTQTPRYLIKTRGQQVTLSCSPISGHRSVSWYQQTPGQGLQFLFEYFSETQRNKGNFPGRFSGRQFSNSRSEMNVSTLELGDSALYLCASSLEGSLNQPQHFGDGTRLSIL.

CDR3 DNA sequence: TGTGCCAGCAGCTTAGTCGATGGATCTGAAGCTTTCTTT. This translates into CASSLVDGSEAFF. The genes are TRBV7-8 and TRBJ1-1; D uncertain. Germline V gene lookup returns CDR1 SGHVS and CDR2 FQNEAQ. Deletions cut 1 base from V and 6 bases from J, with 9 bases between. This CDR3 region has 13 residues.

This chain joins TRBV9 and TRBJ2-1; D unclear. The CDR3 sequence is 14 residues long. Per the germline V gene, CDR1 is SGDLS and CDR2 is YYNGEE. V was cut by 3 bases and J by 6 bases, with 13 bases left in between. CDR3 in amino acids: CASSEGPTANEQFF. Written as DNA, the CDR3 is TGTGCCAGCAGCGAGGGTCCGACCGCCAATGAGCAGTTCTTC.

This clonotype was seen at least ten times. This rearrangement joins TRBV12-3 or TRBV12-4 to TRBJ1-1; D possibly corresponds to TRBD1 (5 bases). This CDR3 is 12 amino acids long. Trimming took 8 bases from V and 3 from J, leaving 10 bases between them. DNA of the CDR3: TGTGCCAGCGCCTCGGGGGACACTGAAGCTTTCTTT. This encodes CASASGDTEAFF.

The CDR3: CATGGALNQPQHF. For the CDR3, the DNA is TGTGCCACCGGCGGGGCACTTAATCAGCCCCAGCATTTT. The gene calls are TRBV6-2 or TRBV6-3 and TRBJ1-5; D is perhaps TRBD1 (5 bases). The CDR3 totals 13 residues. V dropped 10 bases and J dropped 4 bases, with 14 bases sitting between them. Germline CDR1 reads MNHEY; CDR2 reads SVGEGT.

This rearrangement joins TRBV20-1 to TRBJ1-6; no definite D call. Germline values: CDR1 DFQATT, CDR2 SNEGSKA (reference sequence). This CDR3 spans 16 amino acids. Trimming removed 1 base at V and 0 bases at J, with 10 bases between. CDR3 DNA: TGCAGTGCTAGAGTGGGAGAATCCTCCTATAATTCACCCCTCCACTTT. Translating it yields CSARVGESSYNSPLHF.

The chain carries TRBV20-1 and TRBJ1-2; tentative D call: TRBD1 (5 bases). V shed 0 bases and J shed 4 bases, with 9 bases lying between them. CDR3 length equals 13 residues. Germline loops: CDR1 DFQATT, CDR2 SNEGSKA (reference sequence). The CDR3 nucleotides read TGCAGTGCTAGAGAGGAGGGGTTCTATGGCTACACCTTC. Protein: CSAREEGFYGYTF.

This clonotype was counted only a few times. This chain connects TRBV6-5 to TRBJ2-2; 7 nucleotides agree with TRBD1. CDR3 size: 15 residues. V shed 0 bases, J shed 7 bases, and the junction held 5 bases outside the gene matches. Germline CDR1 reads MNHEY; CDR2 reads SVGAGI. DNA of the CDR3: TGTGCCAGCAGTTACTCGGCCGGACAGGACGGGGAGCTGTTTTTT. It encodes CASSYSAGQDGELFF.

The chain recombines TRBV28 with TRBJ2-7; possibly TRBD1 for D (6 bases). The CDR3 is made up of 13 amino acids. Germline V gene lookup returns CDR1 MDHEN and CDR2 SYDVKM. Trimming shortened V by 6 bases and J by 4 bases, and 13 bases separated the two germline ends. The CDR3, as DNA: TGTGCCAGCAGCTTCACAGGGATTTACGAGCAGTACGTC. This sequence encodes CASSFTGIYEQYV.

V and J are TRBV29-1 and TRBJ2-6, with D hard to call. Looked up from germline, CDR1 is SQVTM and CDR2 is ANQGSEA. The ends were cut back, 5 bases at V and 0 bases at J, with 2 bases in the middle. This CDR3 contains 12 residues. The CDR3 region is CSVYSGANVLTF. The CDR3 coding sequence is TGCAGCGTTTACTCTGGGGCCAACGTCCTGACTTTC. Full variable domain (missing parts from reference TRBV29-1 and TRBJ2-6): SAVISQKPSRDICQRGTSLTIQCQVDSQVTMMFWYRQQPGQSLTLIATANQGSEATYESGFVIDKFPISRPNLTFSTLTVSNMSPEDSSIYLCSVYSGANVLTFGAGSRLTVL.

This clonotype has only a few counts. J is TRBJ2-7 and V is TRBV13, with 8 bases identical to TRBD1. In germline, CDR1 is PRHDT, CDR2 FYEKMQ (reference sequence). This CDR3 has 15 residues. V shed 0 bases, J shed 2 bases, and the junction held 3 bases outside the gene matches. CDR3 sequence reads: CASSLGRGQAYEQYF. Here the CDR3 DNA reads TGTGCCAGCAGCTTAGGCCGGGGACAGGCCTACGAGCAGTACTTC.

In this sample, this clonotype turned up many times. The V and J genes are TRBV7-9 and TRBJ2-1; the match to TRBD1 covers 8 bases. V lost 1 base and J lost 2; bases outside the gene matches: 4. Germline CDR1 and CDR2: SEHNR and FQNEAQ (reference sequence). The CDR3 extends over 16 amino acids. CDR3 protein: CASSLVQGATYNEQFF. The CDR3 nucleotides read TGTGCCAGCAGCTTAGTGCAGGGGGCAACCTACAATGAGCAGTTCTTC.

This clonotype was seen repeatedly, ten times or more. The chain links TRBV7-9 to TRBJ2-1; possibly TRBD1 or TRBD2 for D (5 bases each). The CDR3 loop spans 19 amino acids. The germline V gene has CDR1 SEHNR and CDR2 FQNEAQ (reference sequence). V was shortened by 1 base and J by 5 bases, with 24 bases between the two germline ends. CDR3 in DNA: TGTGCCAGCAGCTTAGATCGACCGACATTGGGTTGGGGACACAATGAGCAGTTCTTC. Translating it yields CASSLDRPTLGWGHNEQFF.